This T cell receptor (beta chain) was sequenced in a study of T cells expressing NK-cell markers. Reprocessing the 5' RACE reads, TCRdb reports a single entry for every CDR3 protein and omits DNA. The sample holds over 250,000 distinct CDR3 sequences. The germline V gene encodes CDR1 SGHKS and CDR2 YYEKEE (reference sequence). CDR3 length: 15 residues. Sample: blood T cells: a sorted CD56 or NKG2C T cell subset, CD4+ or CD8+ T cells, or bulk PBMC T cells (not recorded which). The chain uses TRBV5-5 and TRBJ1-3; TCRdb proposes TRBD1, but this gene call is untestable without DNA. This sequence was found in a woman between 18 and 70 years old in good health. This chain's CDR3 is CASSLVGDSGNTIYF. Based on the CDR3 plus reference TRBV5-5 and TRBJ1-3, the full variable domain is DAGVTQSPTHLIKTRGQQVTLRCSPISGHKSVSWYQQVLGQGPQFIFQYYEKEERGRGNFPDRFSARQFPNYSSELNVNALLLGDSALYLCASSLVGDSGNTIYFGEGSWLTVV.